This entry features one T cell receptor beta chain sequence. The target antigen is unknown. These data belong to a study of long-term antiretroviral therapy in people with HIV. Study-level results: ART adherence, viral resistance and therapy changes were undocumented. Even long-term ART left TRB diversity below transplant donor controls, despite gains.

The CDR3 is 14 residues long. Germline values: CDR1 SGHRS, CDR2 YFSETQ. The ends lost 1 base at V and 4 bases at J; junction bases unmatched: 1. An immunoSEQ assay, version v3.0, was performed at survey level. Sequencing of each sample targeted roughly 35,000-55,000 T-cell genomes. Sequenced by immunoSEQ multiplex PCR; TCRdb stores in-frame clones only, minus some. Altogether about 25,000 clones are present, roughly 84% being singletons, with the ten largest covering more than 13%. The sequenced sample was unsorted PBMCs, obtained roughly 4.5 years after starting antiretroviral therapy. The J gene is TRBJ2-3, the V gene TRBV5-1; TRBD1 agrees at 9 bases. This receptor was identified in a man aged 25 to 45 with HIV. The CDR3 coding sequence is TGCGCCAGCAGCTTGACAGGGGGCGCAGATACGCAGTATTTT. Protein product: CASSLTGGADTQYF.